This section outlines one T cell receptor (beta chain) sequence together with its context. The antigen remains unidentified. An end of the junction differs from the germline gene, which may be a read error. The assay was immunoSEQ multiplex PCR, and TCRdb's table has in-frame clones only and misses some. The repertoire holds 200,000 to 250,000 clones, 70% to 90% seen once, with about 10% in the top ten. These data belong to a study of Ad26.COV2.S vaccination and SARS-CoV-2 variants. Background on the study: The donor participated in the COV1001 trial, in its Ad26.COV2.S arm. Intramuscularly, Ad26.COV2.S was given either once or twice, 56 days apart. General study findings and limits: TCR breadth and depth estimates may have understated total T cell responses.

This CDR3 region has 14 residues. Germline V gene data show CDR1 as KGHSH and CDR2 as LQKENI. Treatment described: approximately 18 received Ad26.COV2.S at low or high dose, single or two shots; about five received placebo; per-sample allocation not given. Sampling took place 63 days after the first vaccine or placebo injection. This receptor was taken from a person between 18 and 60 years old who received the Ad26.COV2.S COVID-19 vaccine or a placebo. The chain couples TRBV18 to TRBJ2-5; a possible D gene is TRBD2 (5 bases). Here the sequenced sample was peripheral blood, taken in a trial of Ad26.COV2.S vaccine versus placebo. CDR3 in amino acids: CASSSPRGIETQYF. The DNA for the CDR3 is TGTGCCAGCTCATCACCTCGGGGTATAGAGACCCAGTACTTC. Full variable domain (rest looked up from reference TRBV18 and TRBJ2-5): NAGVMQNPRHLVRRRGQEARLRCSPMKGHSHVYWYRQLPEEGLKFMVYLQKENIIDESGMPKERFSAEFPKEGPSILRIQQVVRGDSAAYFCASSSPRGIETQYFGPGTRLLVL.